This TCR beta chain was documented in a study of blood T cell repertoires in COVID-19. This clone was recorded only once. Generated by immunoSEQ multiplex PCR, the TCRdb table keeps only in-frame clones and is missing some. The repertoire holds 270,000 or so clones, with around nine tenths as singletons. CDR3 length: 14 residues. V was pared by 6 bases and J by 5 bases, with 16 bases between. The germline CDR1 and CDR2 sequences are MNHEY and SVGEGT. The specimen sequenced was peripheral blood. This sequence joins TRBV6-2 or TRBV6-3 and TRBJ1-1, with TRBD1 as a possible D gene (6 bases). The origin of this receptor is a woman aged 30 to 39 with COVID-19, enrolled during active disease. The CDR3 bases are TGTGCCAGCAGCCCCGTAGGGGGAAGAACTGAAGCTTTCTTT. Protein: CASSPVGGRTEAFF.